This T cell receptor (beta chain) was observed in a study of T-cell reconstitution after alpha-beta-depleted transplantation in children. Regarding the study as a whole: At the one-year point after transplant, T-cell counts and TCRbeta diversity were found to come mostly from T cells that had been newly produced. Two months or so post-transplant, alpha-beta T cells reportedly derived from several hundred expanded graft clones. Some patients owed their high day-60 TCRbeta diversity to surviving recipient T cells and thymic progenitors.

As for this clonotype: No antigen is known for it.

Unique molecular identifiers tagged the TCRbeta library. TCRdb processed the PCR reads anew with MiXCR; each CDR3 protein has one entry. The sample yields hundreds of thousands of distinct CDR3 sequences, roughly 13% seen once. Per the germline V gene, CDR1 is MDHEN and CDR2 is SYDVKM. The CDR3 is 14 residues long. The J segment lost 7 bases and the V segment lost 6 bases, leaving 6 bases of the junction unmatched. The sample was PBMCs, mostly from graft donor cells, taken 360 days after TCRalphabeta/CD19-depleted stem cell transplant. The receptor's source is a male patient younger than 18 who had a stem cell transplant for acute myeloid leukemia, so the T cells may come from the graft donor. The chain carries TRBV28 and TRBJ2-1; 10 positions agree with TRBD2. CDR3 coding DNA: TGTGCCAGCAGCGGTGTGGGACTAGCGAATGAGCAGTTCTTC. It encodes CASSGVGLANEQFF.